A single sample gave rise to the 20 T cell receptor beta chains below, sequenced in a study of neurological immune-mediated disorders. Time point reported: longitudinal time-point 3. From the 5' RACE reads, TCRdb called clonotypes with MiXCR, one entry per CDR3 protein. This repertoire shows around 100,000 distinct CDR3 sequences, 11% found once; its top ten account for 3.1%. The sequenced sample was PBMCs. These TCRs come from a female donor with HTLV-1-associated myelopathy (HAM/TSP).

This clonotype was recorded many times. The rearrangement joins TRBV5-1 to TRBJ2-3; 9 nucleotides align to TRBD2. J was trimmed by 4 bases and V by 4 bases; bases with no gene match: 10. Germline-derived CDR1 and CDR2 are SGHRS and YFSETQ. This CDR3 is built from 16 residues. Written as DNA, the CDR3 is TGCGCCAGCAGCCTCAAAGCGGGGGGAGTCGCAGATACGCAGTATTTT. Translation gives CASSLKAGGVADTQYF. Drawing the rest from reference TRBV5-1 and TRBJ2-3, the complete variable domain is KAGVTQTPRYLIKTRGQQVTLSCSPISGHRSVSWYQQTPGQGLQFLFEYFSETQRNKGNFPGRFSGRQFSNSRSEMNVSTLELGDSALYLCASSLKAGGVADTQYFGPGTRLTVL.

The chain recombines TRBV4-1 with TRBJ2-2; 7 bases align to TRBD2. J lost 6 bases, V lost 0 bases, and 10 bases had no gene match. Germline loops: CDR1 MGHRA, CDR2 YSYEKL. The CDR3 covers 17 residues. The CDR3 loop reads CASSQDAGSGRAGELFF. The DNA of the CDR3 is TGCGCCAGCAGCCAAGACGCCGGGTCAGGGAGGGCCGGGGAGCTGTTTTTT.

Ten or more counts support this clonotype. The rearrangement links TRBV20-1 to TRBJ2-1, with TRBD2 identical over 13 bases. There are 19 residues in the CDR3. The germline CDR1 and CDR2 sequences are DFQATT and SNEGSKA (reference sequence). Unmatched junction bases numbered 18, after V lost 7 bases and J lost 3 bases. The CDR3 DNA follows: TGCAGTGTTCCCCCGACTAGCGGGGGGAGCTATGAACTCTACAATGAGCAGTTCTTC. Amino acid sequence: CSVPPTSGGSYELYNEQFF.

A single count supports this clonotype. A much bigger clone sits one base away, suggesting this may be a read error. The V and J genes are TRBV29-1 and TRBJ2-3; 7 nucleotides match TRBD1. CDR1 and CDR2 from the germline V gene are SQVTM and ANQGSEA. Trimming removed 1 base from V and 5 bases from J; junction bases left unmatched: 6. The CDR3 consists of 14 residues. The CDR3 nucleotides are TGCAGCGTTGAAGGACAGGGCCCCAAAGATACGCAGTATTTT. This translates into CSVEGQGPKDTQYF.

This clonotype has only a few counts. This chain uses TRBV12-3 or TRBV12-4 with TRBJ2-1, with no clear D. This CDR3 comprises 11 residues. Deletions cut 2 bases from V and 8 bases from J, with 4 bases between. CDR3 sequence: CASSLQDEQFF. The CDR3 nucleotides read TGTGCCAGCAGTTTACAGGATGAGCAGTTCTTC.

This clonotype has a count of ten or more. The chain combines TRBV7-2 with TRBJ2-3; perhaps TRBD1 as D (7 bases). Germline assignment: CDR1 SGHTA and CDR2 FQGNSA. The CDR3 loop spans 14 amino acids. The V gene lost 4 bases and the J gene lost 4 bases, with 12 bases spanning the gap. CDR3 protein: CASSSGGFADTQYF. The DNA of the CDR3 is TGTGCCAGCAGCTCAGGGGGGTTCGCAGATACGCAGTATTTT.

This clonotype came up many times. The CDR3 sequence: CASSRTAIYEQYF. The CDR3 region has the DNA TGTGCCAGCAGCCGGACAGCCATCTACGAGCAGTACTTC. This chain links TRBV7-2 with TRBJ2-7, with D maybe TRBD1 (6 bases). V was trimmed by 5 bases and J by 3 bases, leaving 11 bases between them. CDR1 and CDR2 (germline): SGHTA, FQGNSA. The CDR3 has 13 residues.

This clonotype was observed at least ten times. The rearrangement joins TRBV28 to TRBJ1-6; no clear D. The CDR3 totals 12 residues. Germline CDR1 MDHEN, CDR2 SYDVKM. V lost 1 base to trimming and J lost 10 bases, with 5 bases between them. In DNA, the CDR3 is TGTGCCAGCAGTTTATCTCGATCACCCCTCCACTTT. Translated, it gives CASSLSRSPLHF.

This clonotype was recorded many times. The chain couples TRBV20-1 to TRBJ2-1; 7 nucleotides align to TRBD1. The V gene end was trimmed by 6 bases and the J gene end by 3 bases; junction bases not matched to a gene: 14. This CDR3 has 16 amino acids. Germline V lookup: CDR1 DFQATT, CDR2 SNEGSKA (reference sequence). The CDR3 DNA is TGCAGTGCCCTAACTCGACAGGGAGAGCGCTACAATGAGCAGTTCTTC. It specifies CSALTRQGERYNEQFF.

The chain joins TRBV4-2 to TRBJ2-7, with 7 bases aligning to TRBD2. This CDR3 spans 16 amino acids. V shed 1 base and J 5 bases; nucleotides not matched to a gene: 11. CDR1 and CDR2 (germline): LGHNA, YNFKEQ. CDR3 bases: TGTGCCAGCAGCCAAGTAACCGGGACTACATTGAACGAGCAGTACTTC. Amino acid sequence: CASSQVTGTTLNEQYF.

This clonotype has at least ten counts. The CDR3 spells CASSLVAGRANTGELFF. The CDR3 DNA reads as TGTGCCAGCAGCTTAGTAGCTGGCCGCGCGAACACCGGGGAGCTGTTTTTT. V usage is TRBV7-9 and J usage is TRBJ2-2; D unresolved. Germline CDR1 and CDR2: SEHNR and FQNEAQ (reference sequence). The CDR3 spans 17 residues. V was cut by 1 base and J by 0 bases, with 12 bases left in between.

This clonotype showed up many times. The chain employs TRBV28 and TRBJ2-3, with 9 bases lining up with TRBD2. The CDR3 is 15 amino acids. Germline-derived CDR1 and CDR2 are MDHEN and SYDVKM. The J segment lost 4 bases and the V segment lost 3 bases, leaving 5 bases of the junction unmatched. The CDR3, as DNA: TGTGCCAGCAGTTTGGGCGGGGGGGTCGCAGATACGCAGTATTTT. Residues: CASSLGGGVADTQYF.

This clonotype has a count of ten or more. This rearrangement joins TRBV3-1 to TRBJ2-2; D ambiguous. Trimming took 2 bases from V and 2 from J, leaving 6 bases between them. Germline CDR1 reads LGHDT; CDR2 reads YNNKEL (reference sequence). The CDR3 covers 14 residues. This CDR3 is CASSQNRNTGELFF. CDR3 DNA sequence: TGTGCCAGCAGCCAAAACAGAAACACCGGGGAGCTGTTTTTT.

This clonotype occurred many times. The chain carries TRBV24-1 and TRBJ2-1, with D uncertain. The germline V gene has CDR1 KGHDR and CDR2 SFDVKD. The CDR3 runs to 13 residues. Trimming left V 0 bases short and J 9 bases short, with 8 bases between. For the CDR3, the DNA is TGTGCCACCAGTGATTTGGAAACAGCTGAGCAGTTCTTC. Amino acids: CATSDLETAEQFF.

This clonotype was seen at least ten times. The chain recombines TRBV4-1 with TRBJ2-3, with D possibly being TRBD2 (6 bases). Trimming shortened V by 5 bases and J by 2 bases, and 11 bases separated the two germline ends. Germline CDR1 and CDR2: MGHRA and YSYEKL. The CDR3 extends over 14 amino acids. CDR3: CASSERLDTDTQYF. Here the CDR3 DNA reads TGCGCCAGCAGCGAAAGACTAGACACAGATACGCAGTATTTT.

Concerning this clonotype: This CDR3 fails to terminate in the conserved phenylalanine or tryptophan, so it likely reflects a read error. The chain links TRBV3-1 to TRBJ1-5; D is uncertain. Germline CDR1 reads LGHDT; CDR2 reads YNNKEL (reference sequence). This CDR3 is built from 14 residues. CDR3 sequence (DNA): TGTGCCAGCATCCAAGGACGGCTCAATCAGCCCCAGCATCTT. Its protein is CASIQGRLNQPQHL.

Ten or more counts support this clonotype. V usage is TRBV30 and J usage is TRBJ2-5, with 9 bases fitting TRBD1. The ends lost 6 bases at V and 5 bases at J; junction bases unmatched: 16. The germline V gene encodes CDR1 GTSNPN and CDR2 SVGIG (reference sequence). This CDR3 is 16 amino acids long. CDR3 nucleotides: TGTGCCTGTTCTACATCCAGGACAGGGGATTTGGAGACCCAGTACTTC. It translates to CACSTSRTGDLETQYF.

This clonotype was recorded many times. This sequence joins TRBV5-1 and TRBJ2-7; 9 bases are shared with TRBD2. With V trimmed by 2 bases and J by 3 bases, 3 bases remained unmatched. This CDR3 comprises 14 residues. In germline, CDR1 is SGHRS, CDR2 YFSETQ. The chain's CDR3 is CASSFQRGDYEQYF. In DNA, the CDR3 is TGCGCCAGCAGCTTCCAGCGGGGGGACTACGAGCAGTACTTC.

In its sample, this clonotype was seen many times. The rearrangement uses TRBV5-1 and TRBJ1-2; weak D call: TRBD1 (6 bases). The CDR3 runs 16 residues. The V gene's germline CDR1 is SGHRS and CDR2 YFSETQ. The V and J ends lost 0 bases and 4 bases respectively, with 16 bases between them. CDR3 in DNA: TGCGCCAGCAGCTTGGTCCCGTCAGGGGAAGGCTATGGCTACACCTTC. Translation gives CASSLVPSGEGYGYTF.

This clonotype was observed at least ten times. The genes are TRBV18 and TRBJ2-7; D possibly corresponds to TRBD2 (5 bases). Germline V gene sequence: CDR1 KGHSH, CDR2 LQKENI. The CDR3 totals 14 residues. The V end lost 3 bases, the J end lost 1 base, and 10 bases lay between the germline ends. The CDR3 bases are TGTGCCAGCTCACCGATCCGGGGATCCTACGAGCAGTACTTC. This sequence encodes CASSPIRGSYEQYF.